This paragraph reports one TCR beta chain. Antigen specificity is unknown. This sample was included in a study of T cell responses to AZD1222 COVID-19 vaccine. Deletions cut 6 bases from V and 2 bases from J, with 17 bases between. Germline V gene sequence: CDR1 MDHEN, CDR2 SYDVKM. The CDR3 runs to 16 residues. Sequencing used immunoSEQ multiplex PCR; TCRdb keeps in-frame clones, though not all of them. Of over 100,000 clones in the sample, about nine tenths were seen once. Study conclusions and caveats: All repertoire sampling was performed exclusively after the peak T cell response. There were vaccine-associated CD4 TCRs across spike, dominant at 160-218 and 743-854.

This specimen consisted of peripheral blood, obtained on day 0 of AZD1222 vaccination. This receptor was taken from an adult in good health. The V and J genes are TRBV28 and TRBJ1-5, with TRBD1 as a possible D gene (6 bases). CDR3 residues: CASRPPRGSRNQPQHF. The CDR3 DNA follows: TGTGCCAGCAGGCCTCCCAGGGGCAGTCGCAATCAGCCCCAGCATTTT.